The 5 T cell receptor beta chains below come from one sample, sequenced in a study of regulatory T cells in long-lasting Graves disease. Stated time point: newly diagnosed GD, antithyroid drugs for less than 3 months. Extracted RNA from PBMCs served as the source of the TCR library. Arm-PCR of CDR3 regions and iRepertoire HTBI primers were used to build TCR beta libraries. One entry per CDR3 protein, called by TCRdb with MiXCR from the multiplex PCR reads. There are about 470,000 distinct CDR3 sequences in the sample; 15% to 20% occur only once, and more than 9% lies in the top ten. The same sample was also studied in work on T cells in Graves' hyperthyroidism and ophthalmopathy.

The sample was peripheral blood mononuclear cells (PBMCs), taken at new diagnosis, from a patient treated with antithyroid drugs. The receptors come from a man aged 35 to 55 with Graves disease.

The table lists this clonotype with many counts. The chain links TRBV11-2 to TRBJ1-5, with D tentatively TRBD1 (6 bases). From germline, CDR1 is SGHAT and CDR2 FQNNGV. CDR3 length: 14 residues. Trimming removed 5 bases from V and 5 bases from J, with 13 bases in between. The CDR3 protein is CASSQGGLDQPQHF. The CDR3 DNA is TGTGCCAGCAGCCAAGGGGGGCTCGATCAGCCCCAGCATTTT.

This clonotype was observed at least ten times. The rearrangement joins TRBV28 to TRBJ2-7; 12 bases fit TRBD2. The CDR3 covers 13 residues. J lost 4 bases, V lost 8 bases, and 3 bases had no gene match. Per the germline V gene, CDR1 is MDHEN and CDR2 is SYDVKM. The CDR3 reads CASLGTSGYEQYF. Written as DNA, the CDR3 is TGTGCCAGCCTCGGGACTAGCGGGTACGAGCAGTACTTC.

To note about this clonotype: Since a much larger clone is just one base distant, this may be a read error. The chain has TRBV5-1 and TRBJ1-1; D not certain. The CDR3 is 15 amino acids. Looked up from germline, CDR1 is SGHRS and CDR2 is YFSETQ. With 6 bases removed from V and 1 base from J, the gap between germline ends came to 16 bases. The CDR3 DNA reads as TGCGCCAGCACATTTCGACCTGAAGGGAACACTGAAGCTTTCTTT. This sequence encodes CASTFRPEGNTEAFF.

This clonotype showed up many times. The chain couples TRBV28 to TRBJ1-5; maybe TRBD1 (6 bases). The CDR3 covers 15 residues. Germline CDR1 MDHEN, CDR2 SYDVKM. V shed 3 bases and J shed 5 bases, with 14 bases lying between them. The CDR3 protein is CASSFGQLRDQPQHF. The CDR3 nucleotides read TGTGCCAGCAGTTTCGGACAGTTGAGGGATCAGCCCCAGCATTTT.

This clonotype was recorded many times. CDR3 DNA: TGTGCCTGGAGTGTGGGGGCCACAGATACGCAGTATTTT. Protein sequence: CAWSVGATDTQYF. The chain carries TRBV30 and TRBJ2-3; D might be TRBD1 (6 bases). Germline CDR1 is GTSNPN and CDR2 is SVGIG (reference sequence). The CDR3 is 13 amino acids. Trimming cost V 0 bases and J 2 bases, with 6 bases left between them.